Described below is a single T cell receptor beta chain sequence and its context. Its target is not known. Germline V gene sequence: CDR1 SGHRS, CDR2 YFSETQ. J gave up 8 bases and V 7 bases, and 10 bases lay outside the gene matches. The CDR3 length is 15 residues. This record comes from a study of T cells after posttransplantation cyclophosphamide. Notes on the study in general: Recipient CMV seropositivity and CMV reactivation strongly tracked TRB clonality.

The repertoire was sequenced with immunoSEQ multiplex PCR; TCRdb's copy has only in-frame clones and lacks some. Here the sample spans around 20,000 clones, roughly 97% being singletons. Cells defined as naive were viable CD3+CD4+ or CD3+CD8+ and CCR7+CD45RA+CD45RO-CD95-CD27+CD28+. This related bone marrow graft donor gave peripheral blood on the day of marrow donation. The sequence derives from a middle-aged man in good health, CMV-negative, and a related stem cell transplant donor. Material: naive CD4+ T cells sorted from PBMCs. The chain recombines TRBV5-1 with TRBJ2-1, with 12 nucleotides matching TRBD2. Written as DNA, the CDR3 is TGCGCCAGCGGGAGACTAGCGGGAGCCTTGGATGAGCAGTTCTTC. It translates to CASGRLAGALDEQFF.